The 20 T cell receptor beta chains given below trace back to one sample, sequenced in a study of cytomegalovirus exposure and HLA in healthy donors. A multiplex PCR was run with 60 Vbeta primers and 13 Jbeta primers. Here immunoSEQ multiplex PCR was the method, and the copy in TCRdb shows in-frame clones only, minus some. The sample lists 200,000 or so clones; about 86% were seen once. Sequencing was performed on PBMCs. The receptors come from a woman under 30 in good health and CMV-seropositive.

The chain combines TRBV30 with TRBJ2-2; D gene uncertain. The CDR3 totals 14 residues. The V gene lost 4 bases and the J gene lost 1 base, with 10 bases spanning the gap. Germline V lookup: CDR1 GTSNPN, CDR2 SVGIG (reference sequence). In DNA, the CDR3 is TGTGCCTGGACCCACGACTTGAACACCGGGGAGCTGTTTTTT. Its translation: CAWTHDLNTGELFF.

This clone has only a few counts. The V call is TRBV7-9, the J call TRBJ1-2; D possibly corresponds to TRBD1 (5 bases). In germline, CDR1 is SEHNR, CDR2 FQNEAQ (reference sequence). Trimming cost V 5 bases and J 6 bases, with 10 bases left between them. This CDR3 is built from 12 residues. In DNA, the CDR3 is TGTGCCAGCAGCCTAACAGGAGATGGCTACACCTTC. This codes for CASSLTGDGYTF.

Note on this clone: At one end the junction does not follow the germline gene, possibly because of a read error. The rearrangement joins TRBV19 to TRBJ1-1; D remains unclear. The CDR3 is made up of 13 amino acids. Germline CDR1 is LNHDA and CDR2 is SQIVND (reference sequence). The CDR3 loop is CAGSIDRNTEAFF. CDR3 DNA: TGTGCCGGTAGTATAGATCGGAACACTGAAGCTTTCTTT.

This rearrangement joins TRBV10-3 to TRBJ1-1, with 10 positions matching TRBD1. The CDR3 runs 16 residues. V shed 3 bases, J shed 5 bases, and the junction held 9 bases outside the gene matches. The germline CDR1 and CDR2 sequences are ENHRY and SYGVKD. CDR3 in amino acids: CAISEREGTGVTEAFF. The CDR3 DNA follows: TGTGCCATCAGTGAAAGGGAAGGGACAGGGGTTACTGAAGCTTTCTTT.

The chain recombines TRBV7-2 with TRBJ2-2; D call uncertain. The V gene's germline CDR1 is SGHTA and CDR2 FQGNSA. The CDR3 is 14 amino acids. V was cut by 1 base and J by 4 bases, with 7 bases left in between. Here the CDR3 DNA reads TGTGCCAGCAGCTTAGTACTTGTCACCGGGGAGCTGTTTTTT. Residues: CASSLVLVTGELFF.

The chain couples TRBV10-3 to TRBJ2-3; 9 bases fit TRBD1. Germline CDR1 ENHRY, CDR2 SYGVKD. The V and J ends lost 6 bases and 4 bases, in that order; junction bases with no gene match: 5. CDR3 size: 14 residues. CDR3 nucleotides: TGTGCCATCAGGGACAGGGGATCAGCAGATACGCAGTATTTT. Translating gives CAIRDRGSADTQYF.

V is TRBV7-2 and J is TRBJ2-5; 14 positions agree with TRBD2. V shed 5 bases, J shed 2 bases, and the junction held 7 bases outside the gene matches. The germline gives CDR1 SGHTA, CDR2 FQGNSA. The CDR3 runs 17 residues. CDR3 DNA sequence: TGTGCCAGCAGCCACGGACTAGCGGGGGGTTATCAAGAGACCCAGTACTTC. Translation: CASSHGLAGGYQETQYF.

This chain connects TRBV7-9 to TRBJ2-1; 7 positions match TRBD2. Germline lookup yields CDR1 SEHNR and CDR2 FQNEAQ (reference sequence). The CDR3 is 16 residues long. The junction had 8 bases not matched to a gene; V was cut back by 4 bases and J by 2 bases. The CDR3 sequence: CASSSPGGTAYNEQFF. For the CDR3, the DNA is TGTGCCAGCAGCTCCCCGGGGGGTACAGCCTACAATGAGCAGTTCTTC.

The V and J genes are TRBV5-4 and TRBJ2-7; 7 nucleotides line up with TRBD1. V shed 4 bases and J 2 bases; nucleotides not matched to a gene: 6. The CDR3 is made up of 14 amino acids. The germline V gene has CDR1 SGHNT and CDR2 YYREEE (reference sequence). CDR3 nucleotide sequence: TGTGCCAGCAGCGCGGTGACAGGGCCCTACGAGCAGTACTTC. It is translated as CASSAVTGPYEQYF.

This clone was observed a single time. CDR3 nucleotide sequence: TGTGCCACCAGCAGTACGGGTATCGGCGGGGAGCTGTTTTTT. Its protein product is CATSSTGIGGELFF. The V and J genes are TRBV15 and TRBJ2-2; no reliable D call. The CDR3 sequence is 14 residues long. The germline V and J ends were trimmed by 3 bases and 7 bases, with 12 bases remaining between them. Per the germline V gene, CDR1 is LNHNV and CDR2 is YYDKDF (reference sequence). The full variable domain, its missing parts supplied by reference TRBV15 and TRBJ2-2, is DAMVIQNPRYQVTQFGKPVTLSCSQTLNHNVMYWYQQKSSQAPKLLFHYYDKDFNNEADTPDNFQSRRPNTSFCFLDIRSPGLGDTAMYLCATSSTGIGGELFFGEGSRLTVL.

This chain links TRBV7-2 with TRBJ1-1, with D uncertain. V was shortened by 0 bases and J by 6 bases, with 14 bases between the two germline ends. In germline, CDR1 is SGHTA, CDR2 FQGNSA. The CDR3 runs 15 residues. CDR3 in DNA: TGTGCCAGCAGCTTAGCGCTGAGGCTGTGGGCTGAAGCTTTCTTT. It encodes CASSLALRLWAEAFF.

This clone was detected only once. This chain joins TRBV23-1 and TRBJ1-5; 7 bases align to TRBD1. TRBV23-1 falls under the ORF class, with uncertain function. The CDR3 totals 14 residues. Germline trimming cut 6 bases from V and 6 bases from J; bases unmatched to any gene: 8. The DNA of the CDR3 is TGCGCCAGCAGCCGACAGGGAGGTGGTCAGCCCCAGCATTTT. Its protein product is CASSRQGGGQPQHF.

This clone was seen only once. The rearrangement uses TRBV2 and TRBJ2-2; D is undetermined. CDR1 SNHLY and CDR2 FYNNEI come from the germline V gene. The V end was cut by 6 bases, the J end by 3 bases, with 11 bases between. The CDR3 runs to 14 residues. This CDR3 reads CASSAIPYTGELFF. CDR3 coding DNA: TGTGCCAGCAGCGCTATTCCCTACACCGGGGAGCTGTTTTTT. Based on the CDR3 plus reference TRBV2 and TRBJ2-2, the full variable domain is EPEVTQTPSHQVTQMGQEVILRCVPISNHLYFYWYRQILGQKVEFLVSFYNNEISEKSEIFDDQFSVERPDGSNFTLKIRSTKLEDSAMYFCASSAIPYTGELFFGEGSRLTVL.

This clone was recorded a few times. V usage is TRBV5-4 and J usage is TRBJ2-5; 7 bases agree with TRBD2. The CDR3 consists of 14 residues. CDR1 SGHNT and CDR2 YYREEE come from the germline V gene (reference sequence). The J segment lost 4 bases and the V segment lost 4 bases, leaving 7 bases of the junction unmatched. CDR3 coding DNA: TGTGCCAGCAGCCTTCCCCGGGGGGTAGAGACCCAGTACTTC. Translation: CASSLPRGVETQYF. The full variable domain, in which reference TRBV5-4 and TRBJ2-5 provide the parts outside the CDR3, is ETGVTQSPTHLIKTRGQQVTLRCSSQSGHNTVSWYQQALGQGPQFIFQYYREEENGRGNFPPRFSGLQFPNYSSELNVNALELDDSALYLCASSLPRGVETQYFGPGTRLLVL.

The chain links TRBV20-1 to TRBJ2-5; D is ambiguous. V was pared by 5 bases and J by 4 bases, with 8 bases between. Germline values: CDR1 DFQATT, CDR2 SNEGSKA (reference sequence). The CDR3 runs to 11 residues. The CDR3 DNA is TGCAGTGCTCCTAGACGAGAGACCCAGTACTTC. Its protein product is CSAPRRETQYF.

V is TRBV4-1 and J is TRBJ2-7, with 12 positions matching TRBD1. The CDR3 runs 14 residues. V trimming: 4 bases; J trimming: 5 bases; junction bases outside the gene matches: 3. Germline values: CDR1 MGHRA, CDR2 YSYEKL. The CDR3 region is CASSLGQGANEQYF. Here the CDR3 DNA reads TGCGCCAGCAGCCTGGGACAGGGGGCGAACGAGCAGTACTTC.

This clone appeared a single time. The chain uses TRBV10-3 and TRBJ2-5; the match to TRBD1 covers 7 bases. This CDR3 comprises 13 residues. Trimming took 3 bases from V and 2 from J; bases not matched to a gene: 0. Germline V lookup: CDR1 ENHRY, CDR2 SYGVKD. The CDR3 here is CAISDRGQETQYF. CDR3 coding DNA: TGTGCCATCAGTGACAGGGGGCAAGAGACCCAGTACTTC.

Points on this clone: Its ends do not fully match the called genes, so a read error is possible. The CDR3 nucleotides are TGTGCCAGCAGCCAAGAACAGGGATCTGGAGACACCATATATTTT. It yields the protein CASSQEQGSGDTIYF. V is TRBV4-2 and J is TRBJ1-3; a possible D gene is TRBD1 (6 bases). Germline V CDR1 and CDR2: LGHNA, YNFKEQ. The CDR3 is 15 residues long.

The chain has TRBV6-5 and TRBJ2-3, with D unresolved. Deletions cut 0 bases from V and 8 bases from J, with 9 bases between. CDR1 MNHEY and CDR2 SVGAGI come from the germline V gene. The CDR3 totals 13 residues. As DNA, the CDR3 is TGTGCCAGCAGTTACTCGAACTTAGCTACGCAGTATTTT. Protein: CASSYSNLATQYF.

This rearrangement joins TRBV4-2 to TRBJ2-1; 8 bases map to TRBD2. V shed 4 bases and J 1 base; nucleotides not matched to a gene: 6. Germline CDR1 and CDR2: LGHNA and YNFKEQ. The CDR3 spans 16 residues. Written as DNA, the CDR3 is TGTGCCAGCAGCCCCTTTACTAGCGGATCCTACAATGAGCAGTTCTTC. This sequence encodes CASSPFTSGSYNEQFF.